These 13 T cell receptor beta chains share one sample of origin, sequenced in a study of blood T cell repertoires in COVID-19. TCRdb keeps only in-frame clones here, not all; method: immunoSEQ multiplex PCR. Of some 210,000 clones detected, 80% appear once; the ten largest clones hold around 4%. The sequenced sample was PBMCs or T cells enriched from blood (not recorded which). These TCRs come from a man under 40 with acute COVID-19.

This clone was detected once. The gene calls are TRBV7-9 and TRBJ1-1; D is undetermined. The CDR3 has 12 residues. Germline V CDR1 and CDR2: SEHNR, FQNEAQ (reference sequence). Trimming cost V 5 bases and J 7 bases, with 11 bases left between them. The CDR3 nucleotides are TGTGCCAGCAGCCCCGCCCTCGGTGAAGCTTTCTTT. This gives the protein CASSPALGEAFF. Looking up the rest from reference TRBV7-9 and TRBJ1-1 gives the full variable domain: DTGVSQNPRHKITKRGQNVTFRCDPISEHNRLYWYRQTLGQGPEFLTYFQNEAQLEKSRLLSDRFSAERPKGSFSTLEIQRTEQGDSAMYLCASSPALGEAFFGQGTRLTVV.

The rearrangement links TRBV30 to TRBJ2-7; tentative D call: TRBD1 (6 bases). The CDR3 runs 12 residues. The V end lost 2 bases, the J end lost 2 bases, and 7 bases lay between the germline ends. Looked up from germline, CDR1 is GTSNPN and CDR2 is SVGIG (reference sequence). Here the CDR3 DNA reads TGTGCCTGGAGTCAGGGGACCTACGAGCAGTACTTC. Encoded protein: CAWSQGTYEQYF.

The rearrangement links TRBV5-1 to TRBJ2-1; D is possibly TRBD2 (6 bases). Germline V gene data show CDR1 as SGHRS and CDR2 as YFSETQ. Trimming took 1 base from V and 5 from J, leaving 25 bases between them. The CDR3 sequence is 19 residues long. The DNA for the CDR3 is TGCGCCAGCAGCTTGTTAAGGGGACTTCAAATCGGGTCGGACAATGAGCAGTTCTTC. Its protein product is CASSLLRGLQIGSDNEQFF.

This chain connects TRBV6-6 to TRBJ2-7; TRBD2 is a possible D gene (6 bases). V lost 4 bases, J lost 6 bases, and 16 bases lay in between. The CDR3 has 14 residues. Germline CDR1 and CDR2: MNHNY and SVGAGI (reference sequence). In DNA, the CDR3 is TGTGCCAGCAGTTCTACCAGCGGGTGGGGCGAGCAGTACTTC. Amino acids: CASSSTSGWGEQYF.

The chain recombines TRBV29-1 with TRBJ2-2; 8 positions match TRBD1. The CDR3 has 14 residues. CDR1 is SQVTM and CDR2 is ANQGSEA in the germline V gene. V lost 7 bases to trimming and J lost 4 bases; unmatched junction nucleotides: 8. CDR3: CSGGQGLSTGELFF. The CDR3, as DNA: TGCAGCGGTGGACAGGGACTTTCCACCGGGGAGCTGTTTTTT.

There are a few counts of this clone. The V call is TRBV2, the J call TRBJ1-1; D call uncertain. The CDR3 runs 15 residues. V lost 2 bases, J lost 3 bases, and 13 bases lay in between. CDR1 and CDR2 (germline): SNHLY, FYNNEI. The CDR3 nucleotides are TGTGCCAGCAGTGAAAGCAGGAGCGGAGACACTGAAGCTTTCTTT. Translation: CASSESRSGDTEAFF.

This rearrangement joins TRBV19 to TRBJ1-1, with D perhaps TRBD1 (5 bases). The CDR3 totals 14 residues. The V gene's germline CDR1 is LNHDA and CDR2 SQIVND (reference sequence). Trimming took 6 bases from V and 4 from J, leaving 15 bases between them. DNA for the CDR3: TGTGCCAGTAGATCGGGTCAGGGTGGCACTGAAGCTTTCTTT. Translation: CASRSGQGGTEAFF.

The chain recombines TRBV6-5 with TRBJ1-2; no reliable D call. The V gene lost 9 bases and the J gene lost 6 bases, with 11 bases spanning the gap. Looked up from germline, CDR1 is MNHEY and CDR2 is SVGAGI. This CDR3 is built from 11 residues. CDR3 sequence: CASSIIDGYTF. CDR3 DNA: TGTGCCAGTTCGATTATAGATGGCTACACCTTC.

This rearrangement joins TRBV2 to TRBJ1-3, with TRBD1 identical over 8 bases. The ends lost 4 bases at V and 2 bases at J; junction bases unmatched: 4. This CDR3 has 15 amino acids. Germline CDR1 SNHLY, CDR2 FYNNEI. DNA of the CDR3: TGTGCCAGCAGTGCAGGACAGGGTCCTGGAAACACCATATATTTT. Its translation is CASSAGQGPGNTIYF.

This clone came up once. V usage is TRBV5-1 and J usage is TRBJ2-2, with TRBD1 matching 8 bases. The CDR3 has 16 amino acids. Germline V gene lookup returns CDR1 SGHRS and CDR2 YFSETQ. J lost 4 bases, V lost 0 bases, and 5 bases had no gene match. CDR3 DNA: TGCGCCAGCAGCTTGGCGGGGACAGGTAGCACCGGGGAGCTGTTTTTT. Translated: CASSLAGTGSTGELFF. Full variable domain (missing parts from reference TRBV5-1 and TRBJ2-2): KAGVTQTPRYLIKTRGQQVTLSCSPISGHRSVSWYQQTPGQGLQFLFEYFSETQRNKGNFPGRFSGRQFSNSRSEMNVSTLELGDSALYLCASSLAGTGSTGELFFGEGSRLTVL.

The chain is built from TRBV11-3 and TRBJ2-7; a possible D gene is TRBD2 (7 bases). Germline V gene lookup returns CDR1 SGHNT and CDR2 YENEEA. This CDR3 region has 14 residues. The V gene lost 3 bases and the J gene lost 2 bases, with 11 bases spanning the gap. CDR3 bases: TGTGCCAGCAGCTTGGGGGGGCCCCCCTACGAGCAGTACTTC. Amino acid sequence: CASSLGGPPYEQYF.

This chain links TRBV5-4 with TRBJ1-3; tentative D call: TRBD1 (6 bases). Trimming cost V 4 bases and J 4 bases, with 18 bases left between them. CDR1 and CDR2 from the germline V gene are SGHNT and YYREEE (reference sequence). This CDR3 contains 16 residues. CDR3 coding DNA: TGTGCCAGCAGCAAAGGAACAGGGTCTCCCGGAAACACCATATATTTT. It translates to CASSKGTGSPGNTIYF.

This chain joins TRBV3-1 (or the pseudogene TRBV3-2) and TRBJ2-7, with 9 nucleotides matching TRBD2. Germline V gene data show CDR1 as LGHDT and CDR2 as YNNKEL (reference sequence). The junction had 9 bases not matched to a gene; V was cut back by 1 base and J by 5 bases. The CDR3 totals 16 residues. CDR3 loop: CASSQGLSGGRNEQYF. For the CDR3, the DNA is TGTGCCAGCAGCCAAGGTCTAAGCGGGGGGAGGAACGAGCAGTACTTC.